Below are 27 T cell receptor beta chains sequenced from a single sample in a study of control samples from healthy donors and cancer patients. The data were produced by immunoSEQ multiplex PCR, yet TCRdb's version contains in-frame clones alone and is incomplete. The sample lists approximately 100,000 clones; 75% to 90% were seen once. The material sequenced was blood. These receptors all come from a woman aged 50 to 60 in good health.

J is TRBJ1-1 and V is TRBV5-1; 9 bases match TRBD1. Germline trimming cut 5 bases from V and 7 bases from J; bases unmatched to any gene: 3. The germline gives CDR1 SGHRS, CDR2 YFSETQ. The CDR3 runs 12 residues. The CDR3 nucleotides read TGCGCCAGCAGTAAGGGACAGGGTGAAGCTTTCTTT. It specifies CASSKGQGEAFF.

CDR3 protein: CASSLNGLRDGNSPLHF. Here the CDR3 DNA reads TGCGCCAGCAGCTTAAATGGGCTCCGGGACGGTAATTCACCCCTCCACTTT. The V gene is TRBV5-1, the J gene TRBJ1-6, with a weak D call TRBD1 (5 bases). The CDR3 sequence is 17 residues long. V dropped 2 bases and J dropped 6 bases, with 18 bases sitting between them. Per germline, CDR1 SGHRS and CDR2 YFSETQ.

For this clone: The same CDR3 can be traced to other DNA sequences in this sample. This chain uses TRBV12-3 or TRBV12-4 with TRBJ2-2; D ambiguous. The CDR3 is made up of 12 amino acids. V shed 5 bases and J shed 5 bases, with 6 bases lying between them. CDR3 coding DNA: TGTGCCAGCAGTCCAGTGACCGGGGAGCTGTTTTTT. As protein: CASSPVTGELFF.

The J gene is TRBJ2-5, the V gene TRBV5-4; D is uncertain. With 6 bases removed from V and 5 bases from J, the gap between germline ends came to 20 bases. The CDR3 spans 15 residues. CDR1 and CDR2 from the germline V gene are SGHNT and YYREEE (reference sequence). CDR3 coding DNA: TGTGCCAGCACCGATGTAAGGACCTCGAGGGAGACCCAGTACTTC. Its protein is CASTDVRTSRETQYF.

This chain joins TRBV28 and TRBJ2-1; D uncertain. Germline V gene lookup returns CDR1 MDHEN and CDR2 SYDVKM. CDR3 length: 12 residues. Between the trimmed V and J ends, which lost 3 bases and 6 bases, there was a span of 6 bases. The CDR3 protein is CASSFVGNEQFF. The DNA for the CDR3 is TGTGCCAGCAGTTTCGTCGGCAATGAGCAGTTCTTC.

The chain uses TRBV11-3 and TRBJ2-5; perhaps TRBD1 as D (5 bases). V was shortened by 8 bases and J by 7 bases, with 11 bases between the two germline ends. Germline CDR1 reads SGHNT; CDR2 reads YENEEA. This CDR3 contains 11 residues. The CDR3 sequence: CASGSQGTQYF. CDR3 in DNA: TGTGCCAGCGGCTCGCAGGGGACCCAGTACTTC.

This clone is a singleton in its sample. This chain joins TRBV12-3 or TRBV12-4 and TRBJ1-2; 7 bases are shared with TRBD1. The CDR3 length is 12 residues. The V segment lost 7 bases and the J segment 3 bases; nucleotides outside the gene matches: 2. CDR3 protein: CASTGTDYGYTF. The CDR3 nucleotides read TGTGCCAGCACCGGGACAGACTATGGCTACACCTTC.

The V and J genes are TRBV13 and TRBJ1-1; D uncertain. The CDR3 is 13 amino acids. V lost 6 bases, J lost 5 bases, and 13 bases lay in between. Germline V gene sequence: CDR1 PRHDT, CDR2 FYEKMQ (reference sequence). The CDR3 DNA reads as TGTGCCAGCAGTTACCTCCTGGAGACTGAAGCTTTCTTT. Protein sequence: CASSYLLETEAFF.

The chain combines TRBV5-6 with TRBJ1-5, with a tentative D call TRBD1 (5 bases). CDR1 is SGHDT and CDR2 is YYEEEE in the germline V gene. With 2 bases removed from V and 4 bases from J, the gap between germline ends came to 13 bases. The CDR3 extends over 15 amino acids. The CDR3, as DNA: TGTGCCAGCAGCTTAGGGACTTTGTGGAATCAGCCCCAGCATTTT. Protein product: CASSLGTLWNQPQHF.

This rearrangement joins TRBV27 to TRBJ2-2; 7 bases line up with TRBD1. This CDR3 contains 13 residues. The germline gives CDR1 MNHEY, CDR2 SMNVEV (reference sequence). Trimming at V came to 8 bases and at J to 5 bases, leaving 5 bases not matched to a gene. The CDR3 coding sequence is TGTGCCAGCCGACAGGGAACAACCGGGGAGCTGTTTTTT. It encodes CASRQGTTGELFF.

The CDR3 nucleotides are TGTGCCAGCAGTCGCCGGGGTAGCGGGGGCACAGATACGCAGTATTTT. It specifies CASSRRGSGGTDTQYF. The rearrangement joins TRBV7-8 to TRBJ2-3, with 8 bases aligning to TRBD2. Germline assignment: CDR1 SGHVS and CDR2 FQNEAQ. The CDR3 is made up of 16 amino acids. Trimming took 6 bases from V and 1 from J; bases not matched to a gene: 9. The whole variable domain, filled in from reference TRBV7-8 and TRBJ2-3, reads GAGVSQSPRYKVAKRGQDVALRCDPISGHVSLFWYQQALGQGPEFLTYFQNEAQLDKSGLPSDRFFAERPEGSVSTLKIQRTQQEDSAVYLCASSRRGSGGTDTQYFGPGTRLTVL.

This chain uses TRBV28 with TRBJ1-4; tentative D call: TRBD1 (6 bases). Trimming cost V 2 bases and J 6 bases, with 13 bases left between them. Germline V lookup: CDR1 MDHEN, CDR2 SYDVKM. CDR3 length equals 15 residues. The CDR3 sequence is CASSLGGTPDEKLFF. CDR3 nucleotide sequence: TGTGCCAGCAGTTTAGGGGGGACACCGGATGAAAAACTGTTTTTT.

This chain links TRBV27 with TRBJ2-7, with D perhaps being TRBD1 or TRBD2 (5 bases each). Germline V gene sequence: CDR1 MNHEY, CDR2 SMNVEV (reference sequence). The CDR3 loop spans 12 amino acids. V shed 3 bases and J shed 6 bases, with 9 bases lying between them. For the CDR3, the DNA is TGTGCCAGCAGTTTGGGGGAAGGCGAGCAGTACTTC. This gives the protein CASSLGEGEQYF.

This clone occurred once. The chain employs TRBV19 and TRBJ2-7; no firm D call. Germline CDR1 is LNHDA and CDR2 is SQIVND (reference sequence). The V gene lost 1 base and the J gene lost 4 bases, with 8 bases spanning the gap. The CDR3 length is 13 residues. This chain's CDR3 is CASSIGPSYEQYF. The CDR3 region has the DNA TGTGCCAGTAGTATAGGCCCGAGTTACGAGCAGTACTTC.

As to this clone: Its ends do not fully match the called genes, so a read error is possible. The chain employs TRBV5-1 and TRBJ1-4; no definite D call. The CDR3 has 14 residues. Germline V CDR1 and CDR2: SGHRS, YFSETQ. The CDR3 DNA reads TGCGCCAGCAGCTTTAGACCGGCTAAGGAAAAACTGTTTTTT. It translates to CASSFRPAKEKLFF.

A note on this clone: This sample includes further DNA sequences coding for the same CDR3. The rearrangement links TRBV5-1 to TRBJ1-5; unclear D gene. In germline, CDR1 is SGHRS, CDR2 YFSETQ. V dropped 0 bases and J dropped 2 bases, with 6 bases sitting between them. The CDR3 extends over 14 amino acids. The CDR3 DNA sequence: TGCGCCAGCAGCTTGGACGGGGGCAATCAGCCCCAGCATTTT. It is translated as CASSLDGGNQPQHF.

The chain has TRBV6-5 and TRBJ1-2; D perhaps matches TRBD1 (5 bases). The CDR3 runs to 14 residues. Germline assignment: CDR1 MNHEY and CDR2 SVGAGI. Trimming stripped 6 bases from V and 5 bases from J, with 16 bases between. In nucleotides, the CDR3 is TGTGCCAGCAGCGTTACCGGGACGGATTATGGCTACACCTTC. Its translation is CASSVTGTDYGYTF.

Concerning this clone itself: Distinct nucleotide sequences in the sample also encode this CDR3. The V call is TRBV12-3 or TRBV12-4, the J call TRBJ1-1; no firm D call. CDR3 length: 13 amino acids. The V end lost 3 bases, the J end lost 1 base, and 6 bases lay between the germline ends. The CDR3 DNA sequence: TGTGCCAGCAGTTTTTCGGGGAACACTGAAGCTTTCTTT. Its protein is CASSFSGNTEAFF.

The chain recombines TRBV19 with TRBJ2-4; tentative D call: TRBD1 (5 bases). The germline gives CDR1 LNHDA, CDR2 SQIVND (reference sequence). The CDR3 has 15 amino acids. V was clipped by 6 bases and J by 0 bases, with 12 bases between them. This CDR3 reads CASRRQPLAKNIQYF. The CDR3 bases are TGTGCCAGTAGGAGACAGCCACTAGCCAAAAACATTCAGTACTTC.

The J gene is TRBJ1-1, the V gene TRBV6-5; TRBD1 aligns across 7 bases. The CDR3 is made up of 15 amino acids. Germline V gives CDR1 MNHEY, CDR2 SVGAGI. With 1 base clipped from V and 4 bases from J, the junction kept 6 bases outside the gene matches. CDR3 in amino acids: CASSYLPGGGTEAFF. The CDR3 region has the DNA TGTGCCAGCAGTTACTTGCCAGGGGGGGGCACTGAAGCTTTCTTT.

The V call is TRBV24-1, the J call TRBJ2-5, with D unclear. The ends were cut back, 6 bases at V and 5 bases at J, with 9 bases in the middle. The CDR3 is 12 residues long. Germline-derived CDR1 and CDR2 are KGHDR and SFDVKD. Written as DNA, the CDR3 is TGTGCCACCAGTCCGTCCGGCGAGACCCAGTACTTC. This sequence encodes CATSPSGETQYF.

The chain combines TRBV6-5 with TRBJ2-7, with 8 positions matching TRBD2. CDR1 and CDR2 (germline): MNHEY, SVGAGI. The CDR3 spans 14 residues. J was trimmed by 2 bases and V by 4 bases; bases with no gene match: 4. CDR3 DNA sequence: TGTGCCAGCAGTTCCTTAGCGGGACCCTACGAGCAGTACGTC. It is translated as CASSSLAGPYEQYV.

CDR3 sequence: CASSLSASGTYEQYV. The DNA of the CDR3 is TGTGCCAGCAGCTTGTCTGCTAGCGGGACCTACGAGCAGTACGTC. The chain has TRBV5-6 and TRBJ2-7; 9 bases are shared with TRBD2. CDR1 is SGHDT, CDR2 YYEEEE, per germline. The CDR3 totals 15 residues. Losses at the gene ends were 1 base for V and 2 bases for J; bases not matched to a gene: 4.

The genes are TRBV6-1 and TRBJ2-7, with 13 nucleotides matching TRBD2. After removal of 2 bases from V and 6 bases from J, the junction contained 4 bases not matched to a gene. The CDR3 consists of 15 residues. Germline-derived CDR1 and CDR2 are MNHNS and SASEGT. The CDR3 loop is CASSETSGRAPEQYV. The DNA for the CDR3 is TGTGCCAGCAGTGAAACTAGCGGGAGGGCTCCCGAGCAGTACGTC.

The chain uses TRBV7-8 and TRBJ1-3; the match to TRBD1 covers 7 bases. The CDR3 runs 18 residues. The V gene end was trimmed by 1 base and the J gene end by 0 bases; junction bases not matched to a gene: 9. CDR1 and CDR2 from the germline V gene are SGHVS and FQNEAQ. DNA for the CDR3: TGTGCCAGCAGCTTAGGAACTCCGGGACAGAGCTCTGGAAACACCATATATTTT. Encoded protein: CASSLGTPGQSSGNTIYF.

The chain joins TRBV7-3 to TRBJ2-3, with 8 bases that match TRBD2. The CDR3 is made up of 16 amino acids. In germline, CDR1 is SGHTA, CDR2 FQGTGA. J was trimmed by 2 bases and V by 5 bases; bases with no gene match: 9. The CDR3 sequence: CASSPDGRGDTDTQYF. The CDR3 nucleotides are TGTGCCAGCAGCCCCGATGGGCGGGGGGACACAGATACGCAGTATTTT. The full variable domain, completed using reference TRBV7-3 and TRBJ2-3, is GAGVSQTPSNKVTEKGKYVELRCDPISGHTALYWYRQSLGQGPEFLIYFQGTGAADDSGLPNDRFFAVRPEGSVSTLKIQRTERGDSAVYLCASSPDGRGDTDTQYFGPGTRLTVL.

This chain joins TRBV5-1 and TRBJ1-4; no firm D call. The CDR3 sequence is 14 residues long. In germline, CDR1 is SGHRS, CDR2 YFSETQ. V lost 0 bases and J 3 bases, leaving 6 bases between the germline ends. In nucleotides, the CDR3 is TGCGCCAGCAGCTTGGGGTCAGCTAATGAAAAACTGTTTTTT. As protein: CASSLGSANEKLFF.